Sequencing of this TCR beta chain was carried out in a study of PD-L1 blockade in urothelial cancer. For the study at large: Males with urothelial cancer arising in the bladder constituted most of the 29 patients. Median blood clonality was around 0.08, with around 77,000 unique TCRs.

Sequencing used immunoSEQ multiplex PCR; TCRdb keeps in-frame clones, though not all of them. The sample shows some 100,000 clones, 91% of them seen only once. Germline CDR1 is LGHNA and CDR2 is YNFKEQ. The CDR3 runs 15 residues. V shed 1 base and J shed 0 bases, with 7 bases lying between them. This receptor was identified in a woman aged 80 or over with urothelial cancer. The sample consisted of PBMCs, taken around atezolizumab (anti-PD-L1) treatment. This rearrangement joins TRBV4-2 to TRBJ1-5; D unresolved. As DNA, the CDR3 is TGTGCCAGCAGCCAAGCGGTCGGTAGCAATCAGCCCCAGCATTTT. It specifies CASSQAVGSNQPQHF.